This is a list of T cell receptor beta chains from one sample in a study of glioma-infiltrating T cells. TCRdb fed the multiplex PCR reads into MiXCR, producing one record per CDR3 protein. The table has about 140,000 distinct CDR3 sequences, 39% seen once. The specimen sequenced was glioma tissue, nonneoplastic brain tissue, or PBMCs (not recorded which). The receptors were gathered from a human donor with low-grade glioma or glioblastoma, undergoing nonglioma brain surgery, or in good health (not recorded which). CDR3s include the opening cysteine and the closing phenylalanine or tryptophan. Fields, in order: V gene, clone size, D gene, J gene, CDR3 length, CDR3 protein, CDR3 DNA. D genes are given only for firm matches. Clone size appears in some rows only: once, few, many, or a class for an expanded clone.

v_call: TRBV24-1
clone_size: -
d_call: TRBD2
j_call: TRBJ2-3
cdr3_length: 16
cdr3_aa: CATSEPTSGVPDTQYF
cdr3_nt: TGTGCCACCAGTGAACCTACTAGCGGGGTCCCAGATACGCAGTATTTT

v_call: TRBV7-2
clone_size: few
d_call: -
j_call: TRBJ1-1
cdr3_length: 14
cdr3_aa: CASSRLRGSTEAFF
cdr3_nt: TGTGCCAGCAGCCGCCTCCGGGGCAGTACTGAAGCTTTCTTT

v_call: TRBV6-1
clone_size: -
d_call: -
j_call: TRBJ1-1
cdr3_length: 13
cdr3_aa: CASRTTPNTEAFF
cdr3_nt: TGTGCCAGCAGAACGACACCGAACACTGAAGCTTTCTTT

v_call: TRBV4-3
clone_size: -
d_call: -
j_call: TRBJ2-7
cdr3_length: 17
cdr3_aa: CASSQDQVEPYSYEQYF
cdr3_nt: TGCGCCAGCAGCCAAGATCAAGTAGAGCCCTACTCCTACGAGCAGTACTTC

v_call: TRBV27
clone_size: few
d_call: -
j_call: TRBJ2-1
cdr3_length: 11
cdr3_aa: CASSRGVEQFF
cdr3_nt: TGTGCCAGCAGTAGAGGGGTGGAGCAGTTCTTC

v_call: TRBV25-1
clone_size: -
d_call: TRBD1
j_call: TRBJ2-3
cdr3_length: 15
cdr3_aa: CASSERDRNTDTQYF
cdr3_nt: TGTGCCAGCAGTGAAAGGGACAGAAACACAGATACGCAGTATTTT

v_call: TRBV7-6
clone_size: -
d_call: -
j_call: TRBJ1-6
cdr3_length: 14
cdr3_aa: CASSLDGYNSPLHF
cdr3_nt: TGTGCCAGCAGCTTAGACGGATATAATTCACCCCTCCACTTT

v_call: TRBV5-1
clone_size: -
d_call: -
j_call: TRBJ1-5
cdr3_length: 14
cdr3_aa: CASSQTGVVQPQHF
cdr3_nt: TGCGCCAGCAGCCAAACTGGAGTGGTTCAGCCCCAGCATTTT

v_call: TRBV2
clone_size: -
d_call: TRBD2
j_call: TRBJ2-2
cdr3_length: 13
cdr3_aa: CASTGGVSRELFF
cdr3_nt: TGTGCCAGCACGGGGGGGGTCTCCCGGGAGCTGTTTTTT

v_call: TRBV20-1
clone_size: -
d_call: -
j_call: TRBJ2-3
cdr3_length: 15
cdr3_aa: CSAETSEGLTDTQYF
cdr3_nt: TGCAGTGCTGAGACTAGTGAGGGTCTCACAGATACGCAGTATTTT

v_call: TRBV20-1
clone_size: -
d_call: -
j_call: TRBJ2-7
cdr3_length: 13
cdr3_aa: CSAQRGDTEEQYF
cdr3_nt: TGCAGTGCTCAGCGAGGGGACACGGAGGAGCAGTACTTC

v_call: TRBV4-2
clone_size: few
d_call: TRBD2
j_call: TRBJ2-3
cdr3_length: 16
cdr3_aa: CASSQELAGGTDTQYF
cdr3_nt: TGTGCCAGCAGCCAAGAGCTAGCGGGGGGCACAGATACGCAGTATTTT

v_call: TRBV6-5
clone_size: -
d_call: -
j_call: TRBJ1-1
cdr3_length: 13
cdr3_aa: CASSRGRPLGAFF
cdr3_nt: TGTGCCAGCAGCCGTGGACGGCCCTTAGGAGCTTTCTTT

v_call: TRBV12-3/TRBV12-4
clone_size: few
d_call: TRBD2
j_call: TRBJ2-1
cdr3_length: 15
cdr3_aa: CASTAGVAGDNEQFF
cdr3_nt: TGTGCCAGCACCGCGGGGGTAGCGGGAGACAATGAGCAGTTCTTC

v_call: TRBV19
clone_size: -
d_call: TRBD1
j_call: TRBJ1-5
cdr3_length: 15
cdr3_aa: CAIPGQGNSNQPQHF
cdr3_nt: TGTGCCATCCCGGGACAGGGGAATAGCAATCAGCCCCAGCATTTT

v_call: TRBV4-2
clone_size: many
d_call: TRBD1
j_call: TRBJ2-7
cdr3_length: 15
cdr3_aa: CASSQAGQGPYEQYF
cdr3_nt: TGTGCCAGCAGCCAAGCGGGACAGGGACCCTACGAGCAGTACTTC

v_call: TRBV6-2/TRBV6-3
clone_size: few
d_call: -
j_call: TRBJ1-5
cdr3_length: 17
cdr3_aa: CASSYDGGPPGERPQHF
cdr3_nt: TGTGCCAGCAGTTACGATGGCGGACCCCCGGGAGAGCGGCCCCAGCATTTT

v_call: TRBV6-1
clone_size: few
d_call: TRBD1
j_call: TRBJ1-3
cdr3_length: 15
cdr3_aa: CASRAGGPPGNTIYF
cdr3_nt: TGTGCCAGCAGGGCAGGGGGCCCGCCTGGAAACACCATATATTTT

v_call: TRBV6-1
clone_size: -
d_call: -
j_call: TRBJ2-3
cdr3_length: 15
cdr3_aa: CAVTPALTGTDTQYF
cdr3_nt: TGTGCCGTAACGCCGGCCCTAACTGGCACAGATACGCAGTATTTT

v_call: TRBV6-1
clone_size: -
d_call: -
j_call: TRBJ1-5
cdr3_length: 15
cdr3_aa: CASIGGMGNNQPQHF
cdr3_nt: TGTGCCAGCATCGGTGGGATGGGTAACAATCAGCCCCAGCATTTT

v_call: TRBV7-2
clone_size: -
d_call: TRBD1
j_call: TRBJ2-2
cdr3_length: 15
cdr3_aa: CASSARTGGTGELFF
cdr3_nt: TGTGCCAGCAGCGCGCGGACAGGGGGTACCGGGGAGCTGTTTTTT

v_call: TRBV7-2
clone_size: few
d_call: -
j_call: TRBJ2-7
cdr3_length: 13
cdr3_aa: CASSSRAVREQYF
cdr3_nt: TGTGCCAGCAGCTCAAGAGCAGTTCGGGAGCAGTACTTC

v_call: TRBV7-2
clone_size: few
d_call: -
j_call: TRBJ2-7
cdr3_length: 13
cdr3_aa: CASSFLPGAEQYF
cdr3_nt: TGTGCCAGCAGCTTTCTGCCCGGGGCCGAGCAGTACTTC

v_call: TRBV6-1
clone_size: few
d_call: -
j_call: TRBJ2-5
cdr3_length: 14
cdr3_aa: CASSSGRIKETQYF
cdr3_nt: TGTGCCAGCAGTTCGGGGCGAATAAAAGAGACCCAGTACTTC

v_call: TRBV7-6
clone_size: -
d_call: TRBD1
j_call: TRBJ1-1
cdr3_length: 13
cdr3_aa: CASSLARTGEAFF
cdr3_nt: TGTGCCAGCAGCTTAGCGAGGACAGGGGAAGCTTTCTTT

v_call: TRBV29-1
clone_size: -
d_call: -
j_call: TRBJ1-1
cdr3_length: 12
cdr3_aa: CSVGWGSVEAFF
cdr3_nt: TGCAGCGTTGGTTGGGGGTCCGTTGAAGCTTTCTTT

v_call: TRBV28
clone_size: few
d_call: -
j_call: TRBJ1-1
cdr3_length: 12
cdr3_aa: CASSLLGGEAFF
cdr3_nt: TGTGCCAGCAGTTTATTAGGGGGGGAAGCTTTCTTT

v_call: TRBV7-9
clone_size: -
d_call: -
j_call: TRBJ1-1
cdr3_length: 14
cdr3_aa: CASSLLSSGTEAFF
cdr3_nt: TGTGCCAGCAGCTTACTCTCATCTGGCACTGAAGCTTTCTTT

v_call: TRBV12-3/TRBV12-4
clone_size: -
d_call: -
j_call: TRBJ1-2
cdr3_length: 12
cdr3_aa: CASSLGLNGYTF
cdr3_nt: TGTGCCAGCAGTTTAGGCCTTAATGGCTACACCTTC

v_call: TRBV6-2/TRBV6-3
clone_size: few
d_call: -
j_call: TRBJ2-1
cdr3_length: 15
cdr3_aa: CASSPPGVSYNEQFF
cdr3_nt: TGTGCCAGCAGCCCCCCGGGAGTCTCCTACAATGAGCAGTTCTTC

v_call: TRBV15
clone_size: few
d_call: -
j_call: TRBJ1-1
cdr3_length: 14
cdr3_aa: CATSRDRGGTEAFF
cdr3_nt: TGTGCCACCAGCAGAGATCGGGGGGGCACTGAAGCTTTCTTT

v_call: TRBV7-7
clone_size: large
d_call: -
j_call: TRBJ2-5
cdr3_length: 15
cdr3_aa: CASSLVSGEKETQYF
cdr3_nt: TGTGCTAGCAGCTTAGTCAGTGGAGAAAAAGAGACCCAGTACTTC

v_call: TRBV20-1
clone_size: few
d_call: TRBD2
j_call: TRBJ2-3
cdr3_length: 14
cdr3_aa: CSARKRGLTDTQYF
cdr3_nt: TGCAGTGCTAGGAAGCGGGGACTCACAGATACGCAGTATTTT

v_call: TRBV2
clone_size: few
d_call: -
j_call: TRBJ2-1
cdr3_length: 12
cdr3_aa: CASRPGEKIQFF
cdr3_nt: TGTGCCAGCCGCCCCGGCGAGAAAATCCAGTTCTTC

v_call: TRBV27
clone_size: -
d_call: TRBD2
j_call: TRBJ2-3
cdr3_length: 18
cdr3_aa: CARGRGTSGAFGTDTQYF
cdr3_nt: TGTGCCAGGGGTAGAGGGACTAGCGGGGCCTTTGGCACAGATACGCAGTATTTT

v_call: TRBV6-6
clone_size: -
d_call: -
j_call: TRBJ1-6
cdr3_length: 14
cdr3_aa: CASSYDSPESPLHF
cdr3_nt: TGTGCCAGCAGTTACGACTCCCCGGAGTCACCCCTCCACTTT

v_call: TRBV7-2
clone_size: few
d_call: -
j_call: TRBJ1-4
cdr3_length: 15
cdr3_aa: CARSQGDFDNEKLFF
cdr3_nt: TGTGCCCGCAGCCAAGGGGACTTCGACAATGAAAAACTGTTTTTT

v_call: TRBV6-1
clone_size: -
d_call: -
j_call: TRBJ1-6
cdr3_length: 14
cdr3_aa: CASSLVGSGSPLHF
cdr3_nt: TGTGCCAGCAGCTTAGTAGGGTCGGGTTCACCCCTCCACTTT

v_call: TRBV6-2/TRBV6-3
clone_size: -
d_call: TRBD2
j_call: TRBJ2-3
cdr3_length: 16
cdr3_aa: CASSYQTSGDTDTQYF
cdr3_nt: TGTGCCAGCAGTTACCAGACTAGCGGGGACACAGATACGCAGTATTTT

v_call: TRBV20-1
clone_size: -
d_call: TRBD2
j_call: TRBJ2-5
cdr3_length: 14
cdr3_aa: CSASLVAGVETKYF
cdr3_nt: TGCAGTGCTAGTTTAGTAGCGGGAGTTGAGACCAAGTACTTC

v_call: TRBV4-3
clone_size: -
d_call: TRBD2
j_call: TRBJ2-7
cdr3_length: 15
cdr3_aa: CASSPGLAGFYEQYF
cdr3_nt: TGCGCCAGCAGCCCAGGACTAGCGGGTTTCTACGAGCAGTACTTC

v_call: TRBV20-1
clone_size: -
d_call: -
j_call: TRBJ1-3
cdr3_length: 11
cdr3_aa: CSARGQNTIYF
cdr3_nt: TGCAGTGCTAGAGGACAGAACACCATATATTTT

v_call: TRBV20-1
clone_size: -
d_call: -
j_call: TRBJ1-1
cdr3_length: 13
cdr3_aa: CSAREPVPTEAFF
cdr3_nt: TGCAGTGCTAGAGAACCCGTCCCCACTGAAGCTTTCTTT

v_call: TRBV6-6
clone_size: -
d_call: -
j_call: TRBJ1-2
cdr3_length: 15
cdr3_aa: CASSYGTPQHYGYTF
cdr3_nt: TGTGCCAGCAGTTACGGGACACCCCAGCACTATGGCTACACCTTC

v_call: TRBV3-1
clone_size: -
d_call: TRBD2
j_call: TRBJ2-1
cdr3_length: 17
cdr3_aa: CASSPVPTSGAYNEQFF
cdr3_nt: TGTGCCAGCAGCCCTGTACCCACTAGCGGGGCCTACAATGAGCAGTTCTTC

v_call: TRBV6-1
clone_size: -
d_call: TRBD2
j_call: TRBJ2-3
cdr3_length: 15
cdr3_aa: CASRDSGRISDTQYF
cdr3_nt: TGTGCCAGCAGAGATAGCGGGAGAATATCAGATACGCAGTATTTT

v_call: TRBV4-3
clone_size: -
d_call: -
j_call: TRBJ2-1
cdr3_length: 14
cdr3_aa: CASSRVMDSREQFF
cdr3_nt: TGCGCCAGCAGCCGCGTGATGGACAGTCGTGAGCAGTTCTTC

v_call: TRBV20-1
clone_size: -
d_call: TRBD2
j_call: TRBJ2-7
cdr3_length: 12
cdr3_aa: CSGAGLQYEQYF
cdr3_nt: TGCAGTGGGGCGGGACTACAATACGAGCAGTACTTC

v_call: TRBV20-1
clone_size: -
d_call: -
j_call: TRBJ1-2
cdr3_length: 13
cdr3_aa: CSARDPTNYGYTF
cdr3_nt: TGCAGTGCTAGAGACCCGACCAACTATGGCTACACCTTC

v_call: TRBV6-1
clone_size: few
d_call: TRBD1
j_call: TRBJ1-2
cdr3_length: 12
cdr3_aa: CASRQGRRGYTF
cdr3_nt: TGTGCCAGCAGACAGGGGCGGCGAGGCTACACCTTC

v_call: TRBV29-1
clone_size: -
d_call: -
j_call: TRBJ1-1
cdr3_length: 13
cdr3_aa: CSGELGRNTEAFF
cdr3_nt: TGCAGCGGGGAATTAGGGAGGAACACTGAAGCTTTCTTT

v_call: TRBV7-2
clone_size: -
d_call: TRBD1
j_call: TRBJ1-5
cdr3_length: 13
cdr3_aa: CASSQTGGQPQHF
cdr3_nt: TGTGCCAGCAGCCAGACAGGGGGTCAGCCCCAGCATTTT

v_call: TRBV6-1
clone_size: few
d_call: TRBD1
j_call: TRBJ2-1
cdr3_length: 14
cdr3_aa: CASSQGQGGNEQFF
cdr3_nt: TGTGCCAGCAGTCAAGGACAGGGAGGCAATGAGCAGTTCTTC

v_call: TRBV4-1
clone_size: once
d_call: -
j_call: TRBJ1-1
cdr3_length: 14
cdr3_aa: CASSPGTATAEAFF
cdr3_nt: TGCGCCAGCAGCCCCGGGACGGCAACCGCTGAAGCTTTCTTT

v_call: TRBV6-1
clone_size: -
d_call: -
j_call: TRBJ1-6
cdr3_length: 15
cdr3_aa: CASTLEQGGGSPLHF
cdr3_nt: TGTGCCAGCACTCTTGAACAGGGAGGGGGTTCACCCCTCCACTTT

v_call: TRBV19
clone_size: once
d_call: TRBD1
j_call: TRBJ1-6
cdr3_length: 15
cdr3_aa: CASSIGQGGNSPLHF
cdr3_nt: TGTGCCAGTAGTATTGGACAGGGTGGTAATTCACCCCTCCACTTT

v_call: TRBV4-1
clone_size: -
d_call: -
j_call: TRBJ2-1
cdr3_length: 17
cdr3_aa: CASSPRYLQARLDEQFF
cdr3_nt: TGCGCCAGCAGCCCGCGTTACTTACAGGCCCGTCTGGATGAGCAGTTCTTC